This TCR beta chain was captured in a study of T cell responses to AZD1222 COVID-19 vaccine. Second-dose recipients at about 4 or about 12 weeks were treated as one pooled group. Profiling relied on immunoSEQ multiplex PCR, and the TCRdb table lists in-frame clones only, not all of them. The sample lists 150,000 to 200,000 clones; about 88% were seen once. Looked up from germline, CDR1 is SGHKS and CDR2 is YYEKEE (reference sequence). The CDR3 extends over 13 amino acids. The V and J ends lost 7 bases and 5 bases respectively, with 12 bases between them. Sequencing used peripheral blood, obtained 28 days after the second AZD1222 dose. The rearrangement links TRBV5-5 to TRBJ1-4; D is unclear. This clonotype originated in an adult who received the AZD1222 COVID-19 vaccine. The CDR3, as DNA: TGTGCCAGCCATGTACAGCCGAATGAAAAACTGTTTTTT. It yields the protein CASHVQPNEKLFF.